This TCR beta chain was sequenced for a study of a mutant IDH1 vaccine in newly diagnosed glioma (dated by TCRdb to the early 2020s). A note on the overall study: Vaccination began 4-6 weeks after radiotherapy alone, or alongside temozolomide cycles in the chemotherapy-containing groups. Of the approximately 33 treated patients, around 60% were male and approximately 38% were female, and the mean age was approximately 40 years. Prior to enrollment, patients had been given standard therapy consisting of radiotherapy alone, temozolomide alone, or radiochemotherapy with temozolomide, with the combination given to most patients. Visit V12 was the week-35 safety follow-up and visit V13 was the week-47 end of study. Peripheral blood was collected at six visits: V03 (baseline), V05, V07, V10, V12 and V13. Longitudinal TCRB deep sequencing was performed for about 25 treated patients wherever samples were available for exploratory analyses.

In regard to this clone: Its cognate antigen has yet to be identified. No much larger clone exists at a distance of one base, and base qualities are not known.

Library preparation was by the immunoSEQ multiplex PCR assay. Rearranged TCR beta chain sequences were amplified with the hsTCRB Kit following the manufacturer's protocol. An Illumina MiSeq was used to sequence the TCRB libraries. Processing in the source paper ran as follows. The proprietary platform of the kit vendor was used for demultiplexing, trimming and gene mapping. The immuneACCESS repertoire file appears here via TCRdb, limited to in-frame rearrangements. These files lack a portion of the clones; in checked studies, under half of the deficit traces to unresolved V genes, and the cause of the others is not known. V and J calls and clone size are those listed in that table; D and trimming were worked out from the DNA. The sample contains over 50,000 clones, 60% to 85% of them found a single time. Just under 5% of the sample is taken by the ten largest. The investigation overall reported the following: Selection of PBMC samples for TCRB deep sequencing was based on availability. The authors noted that analyses of patient blood samples could not be reproduced because of sample limitations. Immune responses induced by the vaccine were seen in over 80% of patients across multiple MHC alleles. Pseudoprogression appeared unrelated to alterations in the top peripheral T cell clonotypes detected by TCRB sequencing.

This specimen's time point label, per the study, means: week 47, end of study. A 20-mer mutant IDH1 peptide at 300 micrograms in Montanide made up each vaccine dose, which was injected subcutaneously together with topical imiquimod. Patients received eight vaccinations in weeks 1, 3, 5, 7, 11, 15, 19 and 23, corresponding to visits V03 through V10. The donors had newly diagnosed IDH1-mutant astrocytomas of WHO grade 3 or 4 that showed loss of nuclear ATRX. The samples were drawn from NOA16, a multicentre, single-arm, open-label phase I trial in Germany that tested a mutant IDH1 peptide vaccine in humans for the first time. Genomic DNA for TCRB sequencing was extracted from EDTA blood using the DNeasy Blood and Tissue Kit. The trim is 6 bases for V and 0 bases for J, with a gap of 9 bases between the germline ends. The CDR3 runs 15 residues from the cysteine to the phenylalanine. The CDR3 DNA has 45 bases and is translated from base 1. Looking up the germline V gene yields CDR1 SNHLY and CDR2 FYNNEI.

The TCR originated in a woman between 35 and 50 years old with glioma. Some clones in this sample may be carry-over from other donors' samples. Sequenced here: PBMCs, sampled from a glioma patient whose treatment included an IDH1 peptide vaccine. The sequence is built from TRBV2 and TRBJ2-6, with the D segment identity uncertain. CDR3 reads: CASRVQSSGANVLTF. The nucleotide sequence reads as follows: TGTGCCAGCAGGGTGCAGTCCTCTGGGGCCAACGTCCTGACTTTC.